What follows are 22 T cell receptor beta chains derived from one specimen sequenced in a study of T-cell memory formation after mild COVID-19 (dated by TCRdb to the early 2020s). Libraries were made using 5' RACE. The sequencer listed for this sample is Illumina NovaSeq 6000. TCRdb passed the public sequencing reads through fastp at Q25 and MiXCR, retaining productive beta sequences. Duplicate CDR3 protein sequences are folded into a single record with the most common DNA and genes. In this sample the table shows approximately 98,000 distinct CDR3 sequences, around 17% of which occur a single time. The top ten hold around 5.1% of the sample. The sample taken for sequencing was PBMCs or a T cell subset sorted from them (not recorded which). The receptors originated from a man between 18 and 29 years old who had mild COVID-19 (a few samples of this study predate the infection). The sample titles of this study are shuffled in the database, so cell type and time point are left out; the donor was told from shared clones.

In its sample, this clonotype was seen a few times. The chain is built from TRBV10-3 and TRBJ1-2, with D possibly TRBD1 on 6 matching bases. Between the trimmed V and J ends, which lost 10 bases and 3 bases, there was a span of 18 bases. The germline gives CDR1 ENHRY, CDR2 SYGVKD. CDR3 length: 14 residues. CDR3 coding DNA: TGTGCCACAATACAGGGTGTGGGCGACTATGGCTACACCTTC. Translated: CATIQGVGDYGYTF.

The genes are TRBV3-1 and TRBJ2-5; 10 nucleotides line up with TRBD1. The length of the CDR3 is 13 residues. V dropped 8 bases and J dropped 0; count of bases not matched to a gene: 0. CDR1 is LGHDT, CDR2 YNNKEL, per germline (reference sequence). CDR3 DNA: TGTGCCAGCGACAGGGGGCACCAAGAGACCCAGTACTTC. Amino acid sequence: CASDRGHQETQYF.

This clonotype came up a few times. In nucleotides, the CDR3 is TGCGCCAGCAGCTTGGGGGCCCTAACTGGGACTGAAGCTTTCTTT. Its translation is CASSLGALTGTEAFF. The genes are TRBV5-1 and TRBJ1-1; D uncertain. Germline CDR1 SGHRS, CDR2 YFSETQ. Trimming took 0 bases from V and 5 from J, leaving 14 bases between them. The CDR3 sequence is 15 residues long. Full variable domain (remainder filled in from reference TRBV5-1 and TRBJ1-1): KAGVTQTPRYLIKTRGQQVTLSCSPISGHRSVSWYQQTPGQGLQFLFEYFSETQRNKGNFPGRFSGRQFSNSRSEMNVSTLELGDSALYLCASSLGALTGTEAFFGQGTRLTVV.

The genes are TRBV12-3 or TRBV12-4 and TRBJ1-2; 7 bases fit TRBD1. This CDR3 is 16 amino acids long. J gave up 4 bases and V 6 bases, and 14 bases lay outside the gene matches. CDR3 residues: CASRDSGIGGSYGYTF. DNA for the CDR3: TGTGCCAGCAGGGATTCGGGGATAGGGGGCTCCTATGGCTACACCTTC.

The chain employs TRBV7-3 and TRBJ2-7; TRBD1 matches at 8 bases. Trimming at V came to 4 bases and at J to 0 bases, leaving 5 bases not matched to a gene. In germline, CDR1 is SGHTA, CDR2 FQGTGA. CDR3 length equals 15 residues. The CDR3 loop reads CASSSDRVSSYEQYV. The CDR3 bases are TGTGCCAGCAGCTCGGACAGGGTTAGCTCCTACGAGCAGTACGTC.

The V gene is TRBV6-5, the J gene TRBJ2-7; tentatively, D is TRBD1 (5 bases). With 4 bases removed from V and 3 bases from J, the gap between germline ends came to 16 bases. Germline-derived CDR1 and CDR2 are MNHEY and SVGAGI. The CDR3 sequence is 15 residues long. The DNA for the CDR3 is TGTGCCAGCAGTTCCCCTCAGGGTTCCCTCTACGAGCAGTACTTC. Protein: CASSSPQGSLYEQYF.

The chain couples TRBV2 to TRBJ1-2; unclear D gene. Germline CDR1 SNHLY, CDR2 FYNNEI. The CDR3 runs to 13 residues. The ends were cut back, 4 bases at V and 6 bases at J, with 12 bases in the middle. CDR3 DNA: TGTGCCAGCAGTGCACCGGGCGGAGATGGCTACACCTTC. It codes for CASSAPGGDGYTF. The entire variable domain, with the rest obtained from reference TRBV2 and TRBJ1-2, is as follows: EPEVTQTPSHQVTQMGQEVILRCVPISNHLYFYWYRQILGQKVEFLVSFYNNEISEKSEIFDDQFSVERPDGSNFTLKIRSTKLEDSAMYFCASSAPGGDGYTFGSGTRLTVV.

This chain joins TRBV7-9 and TRBJ2-2; D not resolved. Germline CDR1 and CDR2: SEHNR and FQNEAQ (reference sequence). The CDR3 totals 12 residues. V shed 5 bases and J shed 9 bases, with 10 bases lying between them. The DNA for the CDR3 is TGTGCCAGCAGCACCTCTGGTTGGGAGCTGTTTTTT. Amino acids: CASSTSGWELFF.

A few counts support this clonotype. The chain employs TRBV20-1 and TRBJ2-3; no firm D call. CDR3 size: 13 residues. V was clipped by 1 base and J by 4 bases, with 9 bases between them. The germline CDR1 and CDR2 sequences are DFQATT and SNEGSKA (reference sequence). The CDR3 nucleotides are TGCAGTGCTAGAGTATTAGTCCCAGATACGCAGTATTTT. It encodes CSARVLVPDTQYF.

This clonotype was found a few times. The chain couples TRBV4-3 to TRBJ2-4, with D perhaps TRBD2 (5 bases). Germline V CDR1 and CDR2: LGHNA, YSLEER. V was cut by 0 bases and J by 10 bases, with 13 bases left in between. CDR3 length equals 14 residues. The CDR3 DNA sequence: TGCGCCAGCAGCCAAGATTTCGGGGATGGGATTCAGTACTTC. This gives the protein CASSQDFGDGIQYF.

This clonotype was counted only a few times. The chain links TRBV7-2 to TRBJ1-2; D might be TRBD1 (5 bases). V was pared by 1 base and J by 3 bases, with 9 bases between. Per the germline V gene, CDR1 is SGHTA and CDR2 is FQGNSA. This CDR3 has 14 amino acids. This chain's CDR3 is CASSLDRRHYGYTF. The CDR3 DNA reads TGTGCCAGCAGCTTAGACAGGCGTCACTATGGCTACACCTTC.

The gene calls are TRBV4-3 and TRBJ2-7, with a possible D match to TRBD1 (7 bases). Germline V gives CDR1 LGHNA, CDR2 YSLEER. V was clipped by 4 bases and J by 0 bases, with 16 bases between them. The CDR3 spans 16 residues. The CDR3 DNA reads TGCGCCAGCAGCCGGCATGCGGGACAGCTCTCCTACGAGCAGTACTTC. Its protein product is CASSRHAGQLSYEQYF.

This clonotype has a handful of counts. The genes are TRBV6-5 and TRBJ1-2, with D perhaps matching TRBD1 (6 bases). V lost 6 bases and J lost 8, with 10 bases in between. From germline, CDR1 is MNHEY and CDR2 SVGAGI. The CDR3 sequence is 11 residues long. CDR3 sequence reads: CASRAGEGYTF. The DNA of the CDR3 is TGTGCCAGCAGGGCAGGGGAAGGCTACACCTTC.

The rearrangement links TRBV2 to TRBJ2-7; 7 nucleotides agree with TRBD2. The germline V gene encodes CDR1 SNHLY and CDR2 FYNNEI. CDR3 length equals 13 residues. J lost 4 bases, V lost 6 bases, and 6 bases had no gene match. The CDR3 DNA reads TGTGCCAGCAGGGGAGGGGTGAGGTACGAGCAGTACGTC. Translation gives CASRGGVRYEQYV.

The rearrangement links TRBV7-2 to TRBJ2-2; TRBD1 matches at 9 bases. The CDR3 length is 14 residues. CDR1 SGHTA and CDR2 FQGNSA come from the germline V gene. Trimming cost V 11 bases and J 0 bases; bases outside gene matches: 4. The CDR3 protein is CAGGQGPNTGELFF. For the CDR3, the DNA is TGTGCCGGGGGACAGGGACCGAACACCGGGGAGCTGTTTTTT. Variable domain in full (rest from reference TRBV7-2 and TRBJ2-2): GAGVSQSPSNKVTEKGKDVELRCDPISGHTALYWYRQSLGQGLEFLIYFQGNSAPDKSGLPSDRFSAERTGGSVSTLTIQRTQQEDSAVYLCAGGQGPNTGELFFGEGSRLTVL.

This clonotype was detected a few times. The chain combines TRBV6-2 or TRBV6-3 with TRBJ2-3, with D perhaps given as TRBD1 or TRBD2 (5 bases each). The ends were cut back, 7 bases at V and 3 bases at J, with 11 bases in the middle. The germline CDR1 and CDR2 sequences are MNHEY and SVGEGT. This CDR3 spans 13 amino acids. The DNA for the CDR3 is TGTGCCAGCAATAGGGACGGTACAGATACGCAGTATTTT. Translating it yields CASNRDGTDTQYF.

The table lists this clonotype with a few counts. The chain links TRBV5-1 to TRBJ1-4; 10 bases are a match to TRBD1. From germline, CDR1 is SGHRS and CDR2 YFSETQ. The CDR3 runs to 14 residues. V lost 4 bases and J lost 7; bases outside the gene matches: 4. CDR3 sequence (DNA): TGCGCCAGCAGCCTACGACAGGGGGCTGAAAAACTGTTTTTT. As protein: CASSLRQGAEKLFF. Supplemented by reference TRBV5-1 and TRBJ1-4, the full variable domain reads KAGVTQTPRYLIKTRGQQVTLSCSPISGHRSVSWYQQTPGQGLQFLFEYFSETQRNKGNFPGRFSGRQFSNSRSEMNVSTLELGDSALYLCASSLRQGAEKLFFGSGTQLSVL.

This clonotype was detected a few times. The J gene is TRBJ1-6, the V gene TRBV9; 9 bases line up with TRBD1. Germline values: CDR1 SGDLS, CDR2 YYNGEE. The CDR3 extends over 17 amino acids. The junction had 9 bases not matched to a gene; V was cut back by 0 bases and J by 8 bases. CDR3 DNA: TGTGCCAGCAGCGTAGCCCCGGGACAGGGAGGGCATTCACCCCTCCACTTT. Its protein product is CASSVAPGQGGHSPLHF.

The J gene is TRBJ1-5, the V gene TRBV6-5, with D possibly being TRBD1 (5 bases). Germline V gene sequence: CDR1 MNHEY, CDR2 SVGAGI. V was trimmed by 6 bases and J by 0 bases, leaving 15 bases between them. This CDR3 contains 16 residues. The CDR3 sequence: CASSPGHIYSNQPQHF. CDR3 in DNA: TGTGCCAGCAGCCCCGGACACATTTATAGCAATCAGCCCCAGCATTTT.

This clonotype turned up a few times. The chain recombines TRBV7-9 with TRBJ1-3; tentatively, D is TRBD1 (5 bases). Germline V gene data show CDR1 as SEHNR and CDR2 as FQNEAQ (reference sequence). The CDR3 totals 13 residues. V dropped 5 bases and J dropped 9 bases, with 14 bases sitting between them. The CDR3 sequence: CASSAFSGPTIYF. The CDR3 DNA is TGTGCCAGCAGCGCCTTCTCGGGGCCCACCATATATTTT.

The V call is TRBV7-2, the J call TRBJ2-7; D possibly uses TRBD1 or TRBD2 (5 bases each). The CDR3 totals 14 residues. Trimming shortened V by 5 bases and J by 6 bases, and 17 bases separated the two germline ends. Germline values: CDR1 SGHTA, CDR2 FQGNSA. CDR3: CASSTGLGPSEQYV. For the CDR3, the DNA is TGTGCCAGCAGCACCGGACTGGGACCGTCCGAGCAGTACGTC.

CDR3 region: CASSVGGRLEGTEAFF. The CDR3 DNA reads as TGTGCCAGCAGCGTTGGGGGACGCCTCGAAGGCACTGAAGCTTTCTTT. The J gene is TRBJ1-1, the V gene TRBV9, with D perhaps matching TRBD1 (5 bases). Germline V gene sequence: CDR1 SGDLS, CDR2 YYNGEE. V lost 2 bases and J lost 4, with 18 bases in between. The CDR3 consists of 16 residues. Together with reference TRBV9 and TRBJ1-1, the CDR3 gives the full variable domain: DSGVTQTPKHLITATGQRVTLRCSPRSGDLSVYWYQQSLDQGLQFLIQYYNGEERAKGNILERFSAQQFPDLHSELNLSSLELGDSALYFCASSVGGRLEGTEAFFGQGTRLTVV.